The text below deals with one T cell receptor beta chain. Its antigen remains undetermined. Qualities for individual bases were not recorded, and no much larger clone is one base off. The immunoSEQ assay, a bias-controlled multiplex PCR with V- and J-specific primers, was used to amplify TCR beta CDR3 regions from genomic DNA. In a second PCR step, a proprietary barcode and Illumina adapter sequences were attached to the CDR3 amplicons. CDR3 libraries were sequenced on an Illumina MiSeq instrument. As for how the authors treated the data: Export and quality control were handled in immunoSEQ Analyzer 3.0, while downstream analyses relied on R Bioconductor and Immunarch. Only productive rearrangements within the normalized downsampled data set were used in the calculation of repertoire metrics. Clonotypes larger than 5 templates in the normalized cohort were defined as pathologically expanded. Repertoire diversity was measured with the Inverse Simpson Index. To capture all clonotypes, CMV-specificity analyses were performed on the non-normalized data set. Here the immuneACCESS table is served through TCRdb, limited to in-frame sequences with V and J called. Missing clones are a known gap in these copies; in checked studies unresolved V genes cover under half, and the rest lacks a known reason. V and J calls and clone size are as listed in that table; D and trimming were resolved from the DNA. Counted in this sample were around 11,000 clones; about nine tenths of them appeared once. About 15% of the sample is taken by the ten largest.

The data were obtained in a study of T cell clonotyping in hematopoietic cell transplantation (dated by TCRdb to the early 2020s). A note on the overall study: Pretransplant samples from recipients were collected after cytoreduction. Recruitment of patients was conducted between 2015 and early 2017, and follow-up was continued until late 2020 or death. A total of roughly 130 blood samples were collected in the study from a few dozen consecutive transplant recipients and their related donors. General findings and caveats noted by the study authors: Recipient TCR diversity fell after transplant, with pathologically expanded clonotypes rising progressively from day 30 to day 180. The sample size was limited, and because cells were not sorted, the contributions of CD4 and CD8 repertoires could not be separated. Recipient repertoires showed only a small fraction of overlap with donor repertoires, and over 95% appeared de novo at the given depth. Donor and pretransplant recipient Inverse Simpson Index values predicted broader posttransplant TCR repertoire diversity.

For this chain, trimming is 5 bases at the V end and 4 bases at the J end, and the number of junction bases without a gene match is 9. According to the germline V gene, CDR1 reads MDHEN and CDR2 reads SYDVKM. From the cysteine through the phenylalanine, the CDR3 covers 15 amino acids. Only the CDR3 region is kept as DNA, spanning 45 bases read in frame from base 1. What this sample's time point label stands for: recipient sample about 28 days before transplant, after cytoreduction. Recipient blood was collected about 28 days before transplant and at days 30, 100 and 180 after transplant. Nuclei Lysis Solution was used to extract genomic DNA from fresh or cryopreserved unfractionated peripheral blood mononuclear cells.

The V gene is TRBV28 and the J gene is TRBJ2-3; TRBD1 fits 7 bases in the junction. This clonotype was obtained from a woman in her fifties or sixties with chronic myeloid leukemia. Some clones in this sample may be carry-over from other donors' samples. Sequencing used peripheral blood mononuclear cells, obtained before stem cell transplant. The DNA reads TGTGCCAGCAGTCGCCATGAAACAGGGGCAGATACGCAGTATTTT. Its protein is CASSRHETGADTQYF.